These 22 T cell receptor beta chains were all obtained from the same sample, sequenced in a study of beta chain features in type 1 diabetes. Since all of the isolated RNA was reverse transcribed, expressed TCRB transcripts were what got sequenced. Profiling relied on immunoSEQ multiplex PCR, and the TCRdb table lists in-frame clones only, not all of them. The sample includes 600,000 to 650,000 clones, 15% to 18% of them seen just once. The sequencing input was naive CD4+ T cells from blood. The origin of the receptors is a man in his late teens or twenties in good health.

A word on this clone: Other DNA sequences in this sample translate to the same CDR3. The rearrangement links TRBV6-5 to TRBJ1-5; D ambiguous. The V end was cut by 0 bases, the J end by 3 bases, with 9 bases between. This CDR3 region has 15 residues. Per germline, CDR1 MNHEY and CDR2 SVGAGI. The CDR3 nucleotides are TGTGCCAGCAGTTACTCGGGAGGGCTCAATCAGCCCCAGCATTTT. Amino acids: CASSYSGGLNQPQHF.

This clone turned up a few times. The CDR3 bases are TGTGCCAGCAGCTTCTGGGAGGGGGGCTCCTACGAGCAGTACTTC. Its translation: CASSFWEGGSYEQYF. V usage is TRBV7-8 and J usage is TRBJ2-7; a weak D match, TRBD2 (7 bases). V was clipped by 3 bases and J by 0 bases, with 12 bases between them. Per germline, CDR1 SGHVS and CDR2 FQNEAQ. CDR3 length: 15 residues.

The chain employs TRBV7-6 and TRBJ2-3, with 10 bases aligning to TRBD2. The junction had 5 bases not matched to a gene; V was cut back by 2 bases and J by 0 bases. CDR1 SGHVS and CDR2 FNYEAQ come from the germline V gene. The CDR3 is 17 amino acids. CDR3 DNA: TGTGCCAGCAGCTTACGGCTAGCGGGAGCAAGCACAGATACGCAGTATTTT. Translated, it gives CASSLRLAGASTDTQYF.

V is TRBV2 and J is TRBJ2-5, with TRBD2 matching over 11 bases. J gave up 0 bases and V 7 bases, and 4 bases lay outside the gene matches. This CDR3 comprises 15 residues. CDR1 is SNHLY and CDR2 is FYNNEI in the germline V gene. CDR3 nucleotide sequence: TGTGCCAGCAAGCGGACTAGCGGGTACCAAGAGACCCAGTACTTC. Its translation is CASKRTSGYQETQYF.

Of note for this clone: Other DNA sequences within the sample encode an identical CDR3. The gene calls are TRBV4-1 and TRBJ2-5; D is undetermined. The CDR3 is made up of 13 amino acids. Germline V gives CDR1 MGHRA, CDR2 YSYEKL. Trimming cost V 1 base and J 1 base, with 4 bases left between them. The CDR3 is CASSQGPQETQYF. In DNA, the CDR3 is TGCGCCAGCAGCCAAGGTCCCCAAGAGACCCAGTACTTC.

The chain has TRBV6-1 and TRBJ2-2, with D possibly matching TRBD2 (6 bases). Germline values: CDR1 MNHNS, CDR2 SASEGT. The CDR3 loop spans 18 amino acids. V was shortened by 0 bases and J by 0 bases, with 14 bases between the two germline ends. The CDR3 loop reads CASSEAGRRGSNTGELFF. The CDR3 coding sequence is TGTGCCAGCAGTGAAGCGGGAAGACGGGGGTCGAACACCGGGGAGCTGTTTTTT.

The chain recombines TRBV9 with TRBJ2-7; TRBD1 aligns across 9 bases. V shed 3 bases and J 3 bases; nucleotides not matched to a gene: 7. The CDR3 has 15 amino acids. Germline V CDR1 and CDR2: SGDLS, YYNGEE. DNA of the CDR3: TGTGCCAGCAGCGCACCGGGACAGGGTGTCTACGAGCAGTACTTC. This sequence encodes CASSAPGQGVYEQYF.

This clone was counted only a few times. The rearrangement uses TRBV7-6 and TRBJ1-2; 7 bases line up with TRBD1. The germline V gene has CDR1 SGHVS and CDR2 FNYEAQ. The CDR3 length is 13 residues. J gave up 7 bases and V 5 bases, and 7 bases lay outside the gene matches. Here the CDR3 reads CASSKTGLSGYTF. The CDR3 DNA follows: TGTGCCAGCAGCAAGACAGGGTTAAGTGGCTACACCTTC.

The CDR3 sequence is CASSAGLASTGELFF. The CDR3 DNA reads TGTGCCAGCAGCGCGGGACTAGCGTCGACCGGGGAGCTGTTTTTT. The genes are TRBV7-3 and TRBJ2-2, with TRBD2 matching 10 bases. Unmatched junction bases numbered 5, after V lost 5 bases and J lost 5 bases. The germline gives CDR1 SGHTA, CDR2 FQGTGA. The CDR3 is 15 amino acids.

The DNA for the CDR3 is TGTGCCTGGAGTAGGACGACAGGGGTGAATGAAAAACTGTTTTTT. Translating it yields CAWSRTTGVNEKLFF. The V and J genes are TRBV30 and TRBJ1-4; 8 bases are shared with TRBD1. Germline V gene sequence: CDR1 GTSNPN, CDR2 SVGIG (reference sequence). CDR3 length: 15 amino acids. The V gene end was trimmed by 2 bases and the J gene end by 5 bases; junction bases not matched to a gene: 7.

This clone occurred once. The gene calls are TRBV4-3 and TRBJ2-4; TRBD2 agrees at 10 bases. The trim removed 0 bases at V and 2 bases at J, leaving 4 bases unmatched. Germline V gene sequence: CDR1 LGHNA, CDR2 YSLEER. CDR3 length equals 17 residues. As DNA, the CDR3 is TGCGCCAGCAGCCAAGATCCGGGACTAGCGACCAAAAACATTCAGTACTTC. Residues: CASSQDPGLATKNIQYF.

The chain is built from TRBV28 and TRBJ1-1, with no clear D. Deletions cut 7 bases from V and 0 bases from J, with 9 bases between. Germline V gene lookup returns CDR1 MDHEN and CDR2 SYDVKM. This CDR3 has 13 amino acids. CDR3 DNA: TGTGCCAGCATTCGCGCAGTGAACACTGAAGCTTTCTTT. Its translation: CASIRAVNTEAFF.

The chain uses TRBV6-5 and TRBJ2-3, with a tentative D call TRBD2 (7 bases). The CDR3 consists of 15 residues. Deletions cut 6 bases from V and 4 bases from J, with 17 bases between. Germline CDR1 reads MNHEY; CDR2 reads SVGAGI. The CDR3 DNA reads TGTGCCAGCAGCCCGGGGGGCATTATCGCAGATACGCAGTATTTT. The encoded protein is CASSPGGIIADTQYF.

The genes are TRBV5-1 and TRBJ2-4; weak D call: TRBD2 (6 bases). The V end was cut by 4 bases, the J end by 0 bases, with 17 bases between. The CDR3 extends over 17 amino acids. Germline V gene sequence: CDR1 SGHRS, CDR2 YFSETQ. The CDR3 DNA reads as TGCGCCAGCAGCCTGGAGGGTCCTGGGATAGCCAAAAACATTCAGTACTTC. Translating gives CASSLEGPGIAKNIQYF.

This clone was counted only a few times. The chain employs TRBV18 and TRBJ1-2; D gene unclear. Germline CDR1 is KGHSH and CDR2 is LQKENI. The CDR3 sequence is 15 residues long. Trimming pared 3 bases from V and 7 bases from J, leaving 18 bases between. This CDR3 reads CASSPYDIKGSGYTF. In DNA form, the CDR3 reads TGTGCCAGCTCACCCTACGACATTAAGGGAAGTGGCTACACCTTC.

The rearrangement joins TRBV19 to TRBJ2-7; D gene unclear. This CDR3 region has 13 residues. Trimming removed 2 bases at V and 1 base at J, with 6 bases between. Germline V gives CDR1 LNHDA, CDR2 SQIVND (reference sequence). The CDR3 coding sequence is TGTGCCAGTAGTATAATCTATTCCTACGAGCAGTACTTC. Translated, it gives CASSIIYSYEQYF.

The chain links TRBV27 to TRBJ2-5; D possibly corresponds to TRBD1 (6 bases). Near its end, the DNA agrees better with TRBJ2-7, so the J call may be wrong. This CDR3 has 15 amino acids. CDR1 and CDR2 (germline): MNHEY, SMNVEV (reference sequence). CDR3 residues: CASSLSADRNYEQYF. CDR3 coding DNA: TGTGCCAGCAGTTTATCTGCGGACAGAAACTACGAGCAGTACTTC.

With regard to this clone: The missing conserved phenylalanine or tryptophan at the end of this CDR3 makes a read error likely. CDR3 region: CASRKVNQPQHC. CDR3 nucleotide sequence: TGTGCCAGTAGGAAAGTCAACCAGCCCCAGCATTGT. The chain carries TRBV19 and TRBJ1-5; D gene uncertain. Trimming removed 6 bases at V and 7 bases at J, with 10 bases between. This CDR3 comprises 12 residues. Germline CDR1 and CDR2: LNHDA and SQIVND (reference sequence).

As regards this clone: Other DNA variants within this sample encode the same CDR3. V gene TRBV5-6 combines with J gene TRBJ2-5, with TRBD1 matching over 9 bases. The germline V gene has CDR1 SGHDT and CDR2 YYEEEE. Losses at the gene ends were 3 bases for V and 4 bases for J; bases not matched to a gene: 4. The CDR3 has 14 amino acids. This CDR3 reads CASSSPGQGETQYF. CDR3 DNA: TGTGCCAGCAGCTCACCGGGACAGGGAGAGACCCAGTACTTC.

This clone was detected a few times. The chain employs TRBV11-2 and TRBJ2-7; D is undetermined. The germline V and J ends were trimmed by 5 bases and 6 bases, with 20 bases remaining between them. Germline V CDR1 and CDR2: SGHAT, FQNNGV. CDR3 length: 15 amino acids. In DNA, the CDR3 is TGTGCCAGCAGCATATCCGGGCGCCGAAGCCCCGAGCAGTACTTC. Protein: CASSISGRRSPEQYF.

This clone was counted a few times. V is TRBV7-2 and J is TRBJ2-1; TRBD1 matches at 8 bases. The germline V gene encodes CDR1 SGHTA and CDR2 FQGNSA. The trim removed 5 bases at V and 3 bases at J, leaving 6 bases unmatched. The CDR3 spans 15 residues. The CDR3 nucleotides read TGTGCCAGCAGCCCCCAGGGGGCGAACTACAATGAGCAGTTCTTC. It specifies CASSPQGANYNEQFF.

This clone is a singleton in its sample. The rearrangement links TRBV7-2 to TRBJ1-1; D uncertain. The germline V gene encodes CDR1 SGHTA and CDR2 FQGNSA. This CDR3 has 17 amino acids. Trimming removed 1 base from V and 4 bases from J, with 19 bases in between. Here the CDR3 reads CASSLVRGLRLITEAFF. The CDR3 DNA sequence: TGTGCCAGCAGCTTAGTACGAGGGTTGCGGTTGATCACTGAAGCTTTCTTT.